Sequencing of this T cell receptor beta chain was carried out in a study of early T cells in non-severe SARS-CoV-2 infection. Germline-derived CDR1 and CDR2 are SEHNR and FQNEAQ (reference sequence). V lost 1 base, J lost 2 bases, and 6 bases lay in between. This CDR3 has 14 residues. This clonotype was counted ten times or more. Unique molecular identifiers tagged individual cDNA molecules. MiXCR was run by TCRdb on the 5' RACE reads, yielding one entry per CDR3 protein. The sample shows roughly 70,000 distinct CDR3 sequences, about 13% of them seen only once. The receptor was isolated from an adult who was a healthcare worker with PCR-confirmed SARS-CoV-2 infection or an uninfected control (not recorded which). Source material: whole blood. The chain links TRBV7-9 to TRBJ1-5, with D unresolved. The CDR3 DNA reads as TGTGCCAGCAGCTTAGTCGGACGCAATCAGCCCCAGCATTTT. Its protein is CASSLVGRNQPQHF.